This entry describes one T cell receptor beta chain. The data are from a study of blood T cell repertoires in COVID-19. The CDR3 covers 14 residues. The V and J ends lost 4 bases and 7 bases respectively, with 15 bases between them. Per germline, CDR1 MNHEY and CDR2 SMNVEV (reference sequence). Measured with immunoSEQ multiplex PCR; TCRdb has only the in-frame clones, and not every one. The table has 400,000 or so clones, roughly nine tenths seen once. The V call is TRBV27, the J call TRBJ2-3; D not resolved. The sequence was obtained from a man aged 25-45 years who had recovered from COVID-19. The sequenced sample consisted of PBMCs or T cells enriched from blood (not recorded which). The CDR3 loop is CASSYGIGRNTQYF. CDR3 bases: TGTGCCAGCAGTTATGGCATAGGCAGGAATACGCAGTATTTT.